Shown below are 14 T cell receptor beta chains from a single sample sequenced in a study of T cells after yellow fever vaccination. MiXCR, applied by TCRdb to the 5' RACE reads, yields one record per CDR3 protein. The sample carries under 700,000 distinct CDR3 sequences, 17% recorded once. The sequencing used PBMCs, collected about 5 days after the first yellow fever vaccination. The receptors were sampled from a man between 18 and 29 years old who received the YFV17D yellow fever vaccine.

This clonotype was recorded a few times. The chain combines TRBV7-3 with TRBJ2-3; D assignment may be TRBD1 or TRBD2 (6 bases each). This CDR3 contains 14 residues. V lost 3 bases and J lost 5, with 12 bases in between. Germline values: CDR1 SGHTA, CDR2 FQGTGA. The CDR3 loop reads CASSFVGGGDTQYF. DNA for the CDR3: TGTGCCAGCAGCTTTGTGGGGGGCGGAGATACGCAGTATTTT.

This clonotype occurred many times. Sequence at one end of the junction differs from germline and may be a read error. V and J are TRBV7-2 and TRBJ1-5; D gene ambiguous. Germline V lookup: CDR1 SGHTA, CDR2 FQGNSA. This CDR3 has 12 residues. The CDR3 bases are TGTGCCAGCAGCCTAGCCAATCAGCCCCAGCATTTT. Amino acid sequence: CASSLANQPQHF.

The chain combines TRBV7-2 with TRBJ1-1; tentatively, D is TRBD1 (5 bases). The CDR3 totals 13 residues. The V gene lost 8 bases and the J gene lost 5 bases, with 15 bases spanning the gap. Germline V gene sequence: CDR1 SGHTA, CDR2 FQGNSA. Written as DNA, the CDR3 is TGTGCCAGCGGGGGGGGTCCGAATACTGAAGCTTTCTTT. As protein: CASGGGPNTEAFF.

At least ten counts were recorded for this clonotype. This sequence joins TRBV5-6 and TRBJ1-2; TRBD1 is a possible D gene (6 bases). CDR3 size: 13 residues. Trimming removed 3 bases from V and 3 bases from J, with 9 bases in between. The V gene's germline CDR1 is SGHDT and CDR2 YYEEEE. The CDR3 DNA is TGTGCCAGCAGCTCAGGACAGTACTATGGCTACACCTTC. Encoded protein: CASSSGQYYGYTF.

The chain uses TRBV7-2 and TRBJ2-3; D call uncertain. The CDR3 runs to 14 residues. Trimming took 8 bases from V and 5 from J, leaving 17 bases between them. CDR1 and CDR2 from the germline V gene are SGHTA and FQGNSA. The CDR3 nucleotides read TGTGCCAGCGGTCTACGGACCGCGAAAGATACGCAGTATTTT. It is translated as CASGLRTAKDTQYF.

V is TRBV5-1 and J is TRBJ2-2; 7 bases map to TRBD1. V shed 2 bases, J shed 5 bases, and the junction held 9 bases outside the gene matches. The CDR3 has 16 amino acids. Germline-derived CDR1 and CDR2 are SGHRS and YFSETQ. The CDR3 sequence is CASSFGQGVMTGELFF. CDR3 sequence (DNA): TGCGCCAGCAGCTTCGGCCAGGGGGTAATGACCGGGGAGCTGTTTTTT.

On this clonotype itself: A much larger clone differs by one base, so this may be a read error. This rearrangement joins TRBV7-8 to TRBJ2-2, with D hard to call. There are 15 residues in the CDR3. The V gene lost 4 bases and the J gene lost 1 base, with 10 bases spanning the gap. The V gene's germline CDR1 is SGHVS and CDR2 FQNEAQ. The CDR3 coding sequence is TGTGCCAGCAGCTCTCCTAGTCGGAACACCGGGGAGCTGTTTTTT. Protein: CASSSPSRNTGELFF.

CDR3 in amino acids: CASSESRLAVSSYEQYV. CDR3 in DNA: TGCGCCAGCAGTGAGTCGAGACTAGCGGTTAGCTCCTACGAGCAGTACGTC. This rearrangement joins TRBV10-1 to TRBJ2-7, with 9 bases lining up with TRBD2. The CDR3 has 17 amino acids. With 0 bases clipped from V and 0 bases from J, the junction kept 6 bases outside the gene matches. CDR1 is WNHNN, CDR2 SYGVQD, per germline (reference sequence).

This clonotype was recorded a few times. The rearrangement joins TRBV20-1 to TRBJ2-7; 7 bases map to TRBD1. The V segment lost 6 bases and the J segment 2 bases; nucleotides outside the gene matches: 7. This CDR3 is built from 13 residues. CDR1 and CDR2 (germline): DFQATT, SNEGSKA (reference sequence). As DNA, the CDR3 is TGCAGTGCAACCGACAGGGCCACCTACGAGCAGTACGTC. Residues: CSATDRATYEQYV.

This clonotype was counted between two and nine times. V and J are TRBV7-2 and TRBJ1-6; D may be TRBD1 (6 bases). This CDR3 contains 13 residues. Trimming removed 8 bases from V and 7 bases from J, with 12 bases in between. Per germline, CDR1 SGHTA and CDR2 FQGNSA. CDR3 nucleotides: TGTGCCAGCGGAGGACAGAAAAATTCACCCCTCCACTTT. This codes for CASGGQKNSPLHF.

This clonotype has more than one count but fewer than ten. V and J are TRBV15 and TRBJ1-1; D remains unclear. Trimming stripped 0 bases from V and 6 bases from J, with 20 bases between. CDR1 and CDR2 from the germline V gene are LNHNV and YYDKDF (reference sequence). The CDR3 has 17 amino acids. The chain's CDR3 is CATSREAGPGMFAEAFF. The CDR3 bases are TGTGCCACCAGCAGAGAGGCTGGCCCGGGGATGTTCGCTGAAGCTTTCTTT. Looking up the rest from reference TRBV15 and TRBJ1-1 gives the full variable domain: DAMVIQNPRYQVTQFGKPVTLSCSQTLNHNVMYWYQQKSSQAPKLLFHYYDKDFNNEADTPDNFQSRRPNTSFCFLDIRSPGLGDTAMYLCATSREAGPGMFAEAFFGQGTRLTVV.

Worth noting for this clonotype: Being one base from a much bigger clone, this may be a read error. Because the CDR3 is missing its conserved closing phenylalanine or tryptophan, this is likely a read error. The V call is TRBV7-2, the J call TRBJ2-7; 7 nucleotides agree with TRBD1. Germline loops: CDR1 SGHTA, CDR2 FQGNSA. The CDR3 runs 14 residues. The V segment lost 5 bases and the J segment 3 bases; nucleotides outside the gene matches: 7. CDR3 amino acids: CASSHRDRHYEQYI. The DNA for the CDR3 is TGTGCCAGCAGCCACCGGGACAGACACTACGAGCAGTACATC.

In this sample, this clonotype turned up a few times. V usage is TRBV10-2 and J usage is TRBJ1-1; D is undetermined. This CDR3 is built from 14 residues. Germline CDR1 is WSHSY and CDR2 is SAAADI. V was cut by 8 bases and J by 0 bases, with 13 bases left in between. Here the CDR3 DNA reads TGCGCCAGCGGTGGAGTGGGAGTGAACACTGAAGCTTTCTTT. Amino acids: CASGGVGVNTEAFF.

This sequence joins TRBV11-2 and TRBJ2-5; no reliable D call. The germline V and J ends were trimmed by 5 bases and 5 bases, with 12 bases remaining between them. CDR1 is SGHAT, CDR2 FQNNGV, per germline. This CDR3 spans 13 amino acids. CDR3 nucleotide sequence: TGTGCCAGCAGCCGGACGACGAAGGAGACCCAGTACTTC. This codes for CASSRTTKETQYF.